These 4 T cell receptor beta chains were all obtained from the same sample, sequenced in a study of blood T cell repertoires in COVID-19. Sequenced by immunoSEQ multiplex PCR; TCRdb stores in-frame clones only, minus some. The sample includes about 48,000 clones, about 88% of them seen just once. The sample taken for sequencing was PBMCs or T cells enriched from blood (not recorded which). All receptors derive from a woman in her forties or fifties who had recovered from COVID-19.

CDR3 protein: CASSPPVVLNTEAFF. DNA of the CDR3: TGTGCCAGCAGCCCTCCTGTCGTATTGAACACTGAAGCTTTCTTT. The gene calls are TRBV11-2 and TRBJ1-1; D remains ambiguous. The CDR3 spans 15 residues. The V gene lost 5 bases and the J gene lost 0 bases, with 13 bases spanning the gap. CDR1 is SGHAT, CDR2 FQNNGV, per germline.

The gene calls are TRBV2 and TRBJ2-2; a weak D match, TRBD2 (5 bases). The CDR3 is made up of 15 amino acids. Germline lookup yields CDR1 SNHLY and CDR2 FYNNEI. The V end lost 4 bases, the J end lost 5 bases, and 14 bases lay between the germline ends. The CDR3 coding sequence is TGTGCCAGCAGTGGTGGGAGCGATTGGACCGGGGAGCTGTTTTTT. This translates into CASSGGSDWTGELFF.

This chain connects TRBV28 to TRBJ1-1; D gene unclear. V shed 3 bases and J shed 8 bases, with 16 bases lying between them. There are 14 residues in the CDR3. Per germline, CDR1 MDHEN and CDR2 SYDVKM. In DNA form, the CDR3 reads TGTGCCAGCAGTTTCGATCGCAATGGAGTCGAAGCTTTCTTT. Amino acids: CASSFDRNGVEAFF.

The gene calls are TRBV7-9 and TRBJ2-2; 7 bases are shared with TRBD1. The trim removed 1 base at V and 6 bases at J, leaving 5 bases unmatched. The CDR3 covers 15 residues. Germline values: CDR1 SEHNR, CDR2 FQNEAQ (reference sequence). The CDR3 is CASSLGGQLPGELFF. The CDR3 nucleotides are TGTGCCAGCAGCTTAGGGGGACAGCTCCCCGGGGAGCTGTTTTTT. Full variable domain (outside the CDR3, taken from reference TRBV7-9 and TRBJ2-2): DTGVSQNPRHKITKRGQNVTFRCDPISEHNRLYWYRQTLGQGPEFLTYFQNEAQLEKSRLLSDRFSAERPKGSFSTLEIQRTEQGDSAMYLCASSLGGQLPGELFFGEGSRLTVL.